This record concerns one TCR beta chain sequence. This clone's antigen is unknown. Per-base qualities were not stored, and no clone one base away is much larger. CDR1 MNHEY and CDR2 SMNVEV are derived from the germline V gene (reference sequence). Trimming removed 3 bases from V and 0 bases from J, leaving 9 bases between the germline ends. From the cysteine through the phenylalanine, the CDR3 covers 15 amino acids. CDR3 DNA only is kept here, 45 bases in frame from base 1. The CDR3 regions of human TCRbeta chains were subjected to immunosequencing. The paper's data handling went like this. TCRs in the repertoires were matched against a reference library of SARS-CoV-2-specific TCRs that had been generated with the MIRA antigen-specificity platform. Breadth meant the fraction of unique TCRs that were SARS-CoV-2-associated, whereas depth meant the fraction of total T cells that were SARS-CoV-2-associated. Using the MIRA data, each spike-specific TCR was mapped to the spike region that the TCR reacts to and placed in a CD4 or CD8 class. Log10-transformed breadth and depth values were compared by one-way ANOVA with Sidak's multiple comparisons tests. Here the immuneACCESS table is served through TCRdb, limited to in-frame sequences with V and J called. Missing clones are a known gap in these copies; in checked studies unresolved V genes cover under half, and the rest lacks a known reason. The V and J calls and clone size were taken over from that table, and D and trimming were inferred from the DNA. Here the sample has approximately 210,000 clones; about 95% occur a single time. In total, the top ten clones hold 1.7% of the sample.

This sample is drawn from a study of T cell responses to AZD1222 COVID-19 vaccine (dated by TCRdb to about 2021). As for the study more broadly: TCR sequencing covered 230 to 250 trial participants: 207 given two doses of AZD1222 and approximately 26 given two doses of MenACWY control vaccine. Trial participants were enrolled into age subgroups of 18-55, 56-69 and 70-plus years, which contained about 150, 28 and 57 TCR-sequenced participants, respectively. Broad study findings and their caveats: Spike-specific TCR breadth and depth rose significantly after two AZD1222 doses compared with day 0 and with MenACWY recipients. Epitopes outside the regions mutated in the B.1.351 and B.1.1.7 variants were reportedly recognized by nearly half of the unique spike-specific TCRs. Only a handful of AZD1222 recipients were SARS-CoV-2 seropositive at baseline, limiting conclusions about previously exposed vaccinees. Most participants were white British and females outnumbered males, and the authors suggested that clonal diversity may have been underestimated. Because no day 14 peak-response samples were available, the repertoires could be characterized only after the peak T cell response. The vaccine-associated CD4 TCRs covered the entire spike protein, and the dominant responses fell in regions 160-218 and 743-854. The 56-69-year group was small, and its depth increase did not reach significance, likely because of low power.

The sample's time point label is to be understood as: about 28 days (+/-7) after the second vaccine dose. The treatment or condition label corresponds to: meningococcal conjugate vaccine given as trial control. The vaccinee samples were drawn from two UK trials, COV001 and COV002, one of which was a single-blind randomized controlled phase 2/3 trial testing AZD1222 (ChAdOx1 nCoV-19) in healthy adults. For TCRbeta chain sequencing, PBMC samples were collected from trial participants at day 0 and at day 28 after the second dose. This TCR derives from an adult who received the MenACWY meningococcal vaccine as a control. The sequence is built from TRBV27 and TRBJ2-1; the D gene cannot be named for sure. The source was peripheral blood, collected 28 days after the second dose of the MenACWY control vaccine. The CDR3 sequence is CASSLVGLSYNEQFF. The sequenced DNA: TGTGCCAGCAGTTTGGTTGGCCTCTCCTACAATGAGCAGTTCTTC.